The rows below give T cell receptor beta chains drawn from one sample of a study of blood T cells in healthy people across ages. Each CDR3 protein gets one entry after TCRdb re-called the 5' RACE reads with MiXCR. Of fewer than 1 million distinct CDR3 sequences listed, approximately 44% are singletons. Material: blood. Receptor source: a man between 60 and 70 years old in good health. CDR3s include the opening cysteine and the closing phenylalanine or tryptophan. Each record gives: CDR3 protein, J gene, V gene, D gene, CDR3 length, clone size. A D gene is named only where the DNA matches it firmly. Expanded clones get a size class; other rows say once, few or many, or leave the size out.

CSAHQGGGATDTQYF,TRBJ2-3,TRBV20-1,-,15,few
CASSDGQGNSPLHF,TRBJ1-6,TRBV5-1,TRBD1,14,-
CASSVVNYEQFF,TRBJ2-1,TRBV9,-,12,-
CASSQGWGSQGYTF,TRBJ1-2,TRBV4-1,-,14,many
CSVEDGRTGDTEAFF,TRBJ1-1,TRBV29-1,TRBD1,15,-
CASRLETVTSGANVLTF,TRBJ2-6,TRBV6-5,-,17,few
CASSLRWRGPLTDTQYF,TRBJ2-3,TRBV7-2,-,17,few
CASSLDRPAGSQETQYF,-,TRBV11-2,TRBD2,17,-
CASSQTGLTNEKLFF,TRBJ1-4,TRBV4-1,-,15,-
CASSLGSDYGYTF,TRBJ1-2,TRBV5-6,-,13,many
CSGILNRGNEQFF,TRBJ2-1,TRBV20-1,-,13,-
CAWSVLRESQETQYF,TRBJ2-5,TRBV30,-,15,few
CAREGKEVSGANVLTF,TRBJ2-6,TRBV6-4,-,16,-
CASSPKPTDRVNTGELFF,TRBJ2-2,TRBV5-1,-,18,-
CAISKRGNEQFF,TRBJ2-1,TRBV10-3,-,12,few
CSARDPTDYGYTF,TRBJ1-2,TRBV20-1,-,13,few
CASSVLPGQGFLGYEQYF,TRBJ2-7,TRBV5-1,TRBD1,18,few
CASSLGDTYGYTF,TRBJ1-2,TRBV5-1,-,13,-
CASSLEFGQAYEQYF,TRBJ2-7,TRBV7-2,TRBD1,15,many
CASSRGLSRYNEQFF,TRBJ2-1,TRBV3-1,-,15,-
CASSLRAGGHPYEQYF,TRBJ2-7,TRBV5-1,TRBD1,16,few
CSASPPGLGNTIYF,TRBJ1-3,TRBV20-1,-,14,-
CASSLTTGAAQETQYF,TRBJ2-5,TRBV11-2,-,16,few
CASSVGSQAYNEQFF,TRBJ2-1,TRBV9,-,15,-
CAISGQRTDTQYF,TRBJ2-3,TRBV10-3,-,13,few
CASSSAGYGYTF,TRBJ1-2,TRBV27,-,12,few
CASSQDKLSYEQYF,TRBJ2-7,TRBV4-1,-,14,few
CATSRELPLAGVPDTQYF,TRBJ2-3,TRBV15,TRBD2,18,-
CASSLRPGINTEAFF,TRBJ1-1,TRBV5-1,-,15,-
CAISEYGTANYGYTF,TRBJ1-2,TRBV10-3,-,15,few
CASSGNWRADTQYF,TRBJ2-3,TRBV9,-,14,-
CASGLTETGLLTDTRYF,TRBJ2-3,TRBV12-5,-,17,-
CASSKQVPSHGANVLTF,TRBJ2-6,TRBV6-1,-,17,-
CASSQDNRDPYEQYF,TRBJ2-7,TRBV4-3,-,15,many
CASSPTGAGGRNEQFF,TRBJ2-1,TRBV7-8,TRBD2,16,many